This T cell receptor beta chain was found in a study of blood T cell repertoires in COVID-19. As for the study in general: Samples taken during acute and convalescent COVID-19 were collected in the United States, Italy and Spain. In each case, the material was cDNA or gDNA derived from T cells, B-cell-depleted T cells, or PBMCs.

The table lists this clone with a few counts. Authors' analysis steps: Cell counts per sample came from amplifying reference gene primers. Clones were read by immunoSEQ multiplex PCR, and TCRdb kept only the in-frame ones, dropping some. V, J and clone size were drawn from that table, and D and trimming were deduced from the DNA. Found here are about 380,000 clones, roughly 80% of them singletons; the top ten hold more than 0.95%. V was clipped by 6 bases and J by 10 bases, with 12 bases between them. CDR3 length: 12 amino acids. Germline-derived CDR1 and CDR2 are KGHSH and LQKENI. This chain connects TRBV18 to TRBJ1-4; tentatively, D is TRBD1 (6 bases). Sequenced: peripheral blood. This TCR derives from a human donor with acute or convalescent COVID-19. The donor label of this sample is uncertain. The CDR3 is CASSTGIGKLFF. The CDR3 coding sequence is TGTGCCAGCTCTACAGGGATCGGAAAACTGTTTTTT.